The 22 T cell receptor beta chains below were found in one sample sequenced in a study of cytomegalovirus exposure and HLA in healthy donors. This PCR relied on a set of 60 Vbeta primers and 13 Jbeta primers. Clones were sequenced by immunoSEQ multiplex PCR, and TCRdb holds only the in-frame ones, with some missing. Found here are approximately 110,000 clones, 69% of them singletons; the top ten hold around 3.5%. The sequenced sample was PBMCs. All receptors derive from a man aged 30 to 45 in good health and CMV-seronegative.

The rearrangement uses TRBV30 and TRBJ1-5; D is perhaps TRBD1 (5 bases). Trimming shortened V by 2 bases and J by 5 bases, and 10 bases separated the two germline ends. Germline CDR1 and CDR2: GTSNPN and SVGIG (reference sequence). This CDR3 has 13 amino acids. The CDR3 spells CAWSLRGDQPQHF. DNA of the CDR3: TGTGCCTGGAGTTTGCGGGGGGATCAGCCCCAGCATTTT.

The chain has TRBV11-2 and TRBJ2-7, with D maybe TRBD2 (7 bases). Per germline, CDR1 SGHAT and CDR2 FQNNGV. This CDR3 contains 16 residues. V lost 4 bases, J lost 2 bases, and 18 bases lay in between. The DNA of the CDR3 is TGTGCCAGCAGCTCGAAACAGGGAGGGACACCCTACGAGCAGTACTTC. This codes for CASSSKQGGTPYEQYF.

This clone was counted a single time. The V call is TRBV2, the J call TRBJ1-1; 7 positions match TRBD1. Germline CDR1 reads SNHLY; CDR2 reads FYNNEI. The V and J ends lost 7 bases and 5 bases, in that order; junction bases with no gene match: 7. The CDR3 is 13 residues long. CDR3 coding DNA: TGTGCCAGCATCTTGGAGGGGGCAACTGAAGCTTTCTTT. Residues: CASILEGATEAFF.

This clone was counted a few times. The CDR3 loop reads CAISGPGQAGSYEQYF. In DNA, the CDR3 is TGTGCCATCAGTGGACCGGGACAGGCTGGGTCCTACGAGCAGTACTTC. The V call is TRBV10-3, the J call TRBJ2-7, with 8 nucleotides matching TRBD1. Looked up from germline, CDR1 is ENHRY and CDR2 is SYGVKD. J gave up 1 base and V 4 bases, and 9 bases lay outside the gene matches. This CDR3 is built from 16 residues.

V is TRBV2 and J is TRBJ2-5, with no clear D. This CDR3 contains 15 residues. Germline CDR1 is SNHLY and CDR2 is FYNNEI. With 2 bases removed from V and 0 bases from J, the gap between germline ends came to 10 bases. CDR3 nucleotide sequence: TGTGCCAGCAGTGAACAGGCGACGAACCAAGAGACCCAGTACTTC. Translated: CASSEQATNQETQYF.

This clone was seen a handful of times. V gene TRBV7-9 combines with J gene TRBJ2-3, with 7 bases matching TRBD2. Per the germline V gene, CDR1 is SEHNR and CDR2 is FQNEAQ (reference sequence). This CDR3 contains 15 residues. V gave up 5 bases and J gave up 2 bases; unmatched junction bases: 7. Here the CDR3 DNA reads TGTGCCAGCAGCCTCGGACTAGTCATCACAGATACGCAGTATTTT. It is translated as CASSLGLVITDTQYF.

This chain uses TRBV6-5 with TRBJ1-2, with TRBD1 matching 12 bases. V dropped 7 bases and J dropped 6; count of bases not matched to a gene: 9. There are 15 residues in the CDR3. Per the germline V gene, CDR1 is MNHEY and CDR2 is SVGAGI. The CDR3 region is CASTRGTGGFNGYTF. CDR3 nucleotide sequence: TGTGCCAGCACCCGTGGGACAGGGGGCTTCAATGGCTACACCTTC.

The CDR3 loop is CATSLRRDALGEQYF. CDR3 nucleotides: TGTGCCACCAGCCTCCGACGGGATGCCCTGGGGGAGCAGTACTTC. V gene TRBV15 combines with J gene TRBJ2-7; maybe TRBD2 (5 bases). The germline gives CDR1 LNHNV, CDR2 YYDKDF (reference sequence). The CDR3 spans 15 residues. Trimming cost V 5 bases and J 7 bases, with 21 bases left between them.

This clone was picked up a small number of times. CDR3 in DNA: TGTGCCAGCAGCTTAACAGGGTCGTGGGATGGCTACACCTTC. Encoded protein: CASSLTGSWDGYTF. The chain has TRBV7-2 and TRBJ1-2; tentatively, D is TRBD1 (6 bases). CDR3 length equals 14 residues. CDR1 SGHTA and CDR2 FQGNSA come from the germline V gene. The V end lost 2 bases, the J end lost 6 bases, and 13 bases lay between the germline ends.

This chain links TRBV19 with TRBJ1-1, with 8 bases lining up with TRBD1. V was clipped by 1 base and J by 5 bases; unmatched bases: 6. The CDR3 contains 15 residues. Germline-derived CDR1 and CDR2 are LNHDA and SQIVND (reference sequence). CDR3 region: CASSIARTGRTEAFF. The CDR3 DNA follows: TGTGCCAGTAGTATAGCAAGGACAGGGAGGACTGAAGCTTTCTTT.

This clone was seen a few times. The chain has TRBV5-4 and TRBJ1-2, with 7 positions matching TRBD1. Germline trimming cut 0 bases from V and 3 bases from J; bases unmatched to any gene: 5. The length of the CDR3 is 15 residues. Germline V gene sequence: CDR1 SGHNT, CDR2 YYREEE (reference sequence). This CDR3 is CASSLDGQVYYGYTF. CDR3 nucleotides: TGTGCCAGCAGCTTGGATGGACAGGTCTACTATGGCTACACCTTC.

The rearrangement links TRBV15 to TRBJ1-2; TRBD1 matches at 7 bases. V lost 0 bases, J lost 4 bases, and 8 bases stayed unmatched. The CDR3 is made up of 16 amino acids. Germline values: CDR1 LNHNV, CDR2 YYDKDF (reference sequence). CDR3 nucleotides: TGTGCCACCAGCAGAGATCAAACCAGGGGGGTCTATGGCTACACCTTC. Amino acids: CATSRDQTRGVYGYTF. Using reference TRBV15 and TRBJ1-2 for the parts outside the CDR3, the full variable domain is DAMVIQNPRYQVTQFGKPVTLSCSQTLNHNVMYWYQQKSSQAPKLLFHYYDKDFNNEADTPDNFQSRRPNTSFCFLDIRSPGLGDTAMYLCATSRDQTRGVYGYTFGSGTRLTVV.

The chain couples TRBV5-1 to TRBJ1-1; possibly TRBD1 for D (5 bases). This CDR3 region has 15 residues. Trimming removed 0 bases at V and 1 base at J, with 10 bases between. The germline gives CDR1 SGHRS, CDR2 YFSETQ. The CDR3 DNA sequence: TGCGCCAGCAGCTTGGAGACAGCTTGGAACACTGAAGCTTTCTTT. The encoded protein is CASSLETAWNTEAFF.

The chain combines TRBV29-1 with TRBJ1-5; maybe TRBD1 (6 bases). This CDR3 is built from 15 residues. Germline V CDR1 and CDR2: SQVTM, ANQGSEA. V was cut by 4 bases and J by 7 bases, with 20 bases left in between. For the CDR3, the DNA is TGCAGCGTTGCTGGGGAGACCCAGGGGCGCCAGCCCCAGCATTTT. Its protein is CSVAGETQGRQPQHF.

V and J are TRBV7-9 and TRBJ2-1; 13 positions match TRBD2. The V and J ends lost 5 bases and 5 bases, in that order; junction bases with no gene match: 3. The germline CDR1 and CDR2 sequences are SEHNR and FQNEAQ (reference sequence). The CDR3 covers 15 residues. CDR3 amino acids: CASSNGTSGDNEQFF. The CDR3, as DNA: TGTGCCAGCAGCAACGGGACTAGCGGGGACAATGAGCAGTTCTTC.

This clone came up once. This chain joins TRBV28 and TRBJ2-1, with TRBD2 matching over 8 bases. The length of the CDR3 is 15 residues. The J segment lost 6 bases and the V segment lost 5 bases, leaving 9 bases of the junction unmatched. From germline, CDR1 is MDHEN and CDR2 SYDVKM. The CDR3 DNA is TGTGCCAGCAGTCAAAGGACTAGCTTGGCCAATGAGCAGTTCTTC. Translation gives CASSQRTSLANEQFF.

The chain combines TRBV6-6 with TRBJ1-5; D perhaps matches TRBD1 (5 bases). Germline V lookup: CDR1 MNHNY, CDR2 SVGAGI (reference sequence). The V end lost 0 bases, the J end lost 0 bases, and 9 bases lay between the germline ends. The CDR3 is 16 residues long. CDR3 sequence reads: CASSYSGDSSNQPQHF. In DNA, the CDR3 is TGTGCCAGCAGTTACTCAGGGGATAGTAGCAATCAGCCCCAGCATTTT.

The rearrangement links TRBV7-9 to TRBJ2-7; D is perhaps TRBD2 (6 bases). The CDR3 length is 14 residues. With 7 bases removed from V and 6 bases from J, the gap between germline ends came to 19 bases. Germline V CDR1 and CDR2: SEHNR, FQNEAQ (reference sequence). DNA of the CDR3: TGTGCCAGCACCTTCGCCGGGGCGGGGCTCGAGCAGTACTTC. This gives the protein CASTFAGAGLEQYF.

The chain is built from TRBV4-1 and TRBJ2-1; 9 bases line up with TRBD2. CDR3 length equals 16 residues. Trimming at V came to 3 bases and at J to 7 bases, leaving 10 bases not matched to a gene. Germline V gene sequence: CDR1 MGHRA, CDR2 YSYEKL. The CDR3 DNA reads TGCGCCAGCAGCCAGGGGAGCGGGAGGCCCGGGAATGAGCAGTTCTTC. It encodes CASSQGSGRPGNEQFF.

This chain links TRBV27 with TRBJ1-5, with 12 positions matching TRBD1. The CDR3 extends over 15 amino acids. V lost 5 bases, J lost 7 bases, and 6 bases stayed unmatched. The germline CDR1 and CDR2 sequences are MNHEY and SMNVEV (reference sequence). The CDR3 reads CASSPVGTGGQPQHF. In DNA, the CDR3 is TGTGCCAGCAGTCCGGTTGGGACAGGGGGCCAGCCCCAGCATTTT.

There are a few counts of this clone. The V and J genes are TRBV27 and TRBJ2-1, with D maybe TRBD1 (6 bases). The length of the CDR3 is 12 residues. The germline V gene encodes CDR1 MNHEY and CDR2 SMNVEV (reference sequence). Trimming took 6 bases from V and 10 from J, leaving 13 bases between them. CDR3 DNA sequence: TGTGCCAGCAGCCTCCAGGGGCACGAGCAGTTCTTC. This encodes CASSLQGHEQFF.

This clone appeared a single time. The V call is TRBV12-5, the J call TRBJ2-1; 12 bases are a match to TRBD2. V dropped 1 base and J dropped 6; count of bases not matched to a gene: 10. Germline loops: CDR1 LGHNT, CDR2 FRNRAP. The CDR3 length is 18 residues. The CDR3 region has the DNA TGTGCTAGTGGTTTGGGGCCTAGCGGGAGGGCCCCCCCCAATGAGCAGTTCTTC. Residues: CASGLGPSGRAPPNEQFF.